This T cell receptor beta chain comes out of a study of blood T cell repertoires in COVID-19. Study as a whole: Some COVID-19 samples were acute and others convalescent; all came from the United States, Italy and Spain. T cells, B-cell-depleted T cells, or PBMCs supplied cDNA or gDNA.

Per the authors' pipeline: Counts of nucleated cells, estimated from reference gene primer amplification, were obtained. Sequencing was performed with immunoSEQ multiplex PCR; in TCRdb, only in-frame clones are kept and a portion is missing. D and trimming were read from the DNA, whereas the V and J calls and clone size are those reported in that table. The sample gives approximately 40,000 clones, approximately 85% of which show up once; more than 40% is in the top ten. This CDR3 contains 14 residues. Germline V gene sequence: CDR1 SGDLS, CDR2 YYNGEE. V was shortened by 4 bases and J by 4 bases, with 14 bases between the two germline ends.

Sequenced material: peripheral blood. The TCR originated in a man aged 55 to 69 with active or convalescent COVID-19. The gene calls are TRBV9 and TRBJ1-2; unclear D gene. CDR3 sequence: CASSRRGKFYGYTF. CDR3 coding DNA: TGTGCCAGCAGCCGCCGAGGGAAATTCTATGGCTACACCTTC.